This TCR beta chain appears in the sequencing data of a study of vaccination effects on CD4 cells after COVID-19. V was trimmed by 0 bases and J by 4 bases, leaving 7 bases between them. Germline V CDR1 and CDR2: SNHLY, FYNNEI. CDR3 length: 14 residues. Points on this clone: What it binds is not known.

General observations from the study: After vaccination, at late timepoints, clones induced by infection and by vaccine contracted markedly.

Data came from immunoSEQ multiplex PCR; TCRdb stores just in-frame clones and leaves some out. The table lists about 72,000 clones, roughly three quarters of them singletons. Subsequent to about 10 days of culture, CD4+ T cells were isolated. Sequencing used CD4+ T cells from PBMCs cultured without peptide, obtained before COVID-19 vaccination. The chain employs TRBV2 and TRBJ1-5; D not certain. This TCR was sampled from a human donor who received a COVID-19 vaccine. CDR3 sequence reads: CASSEASGNQPQHF. For the CDR3, the DNA is TGTGCCAGCAGTGAAGCTAGCGGTAATCAGCCCCAGCATTTT.